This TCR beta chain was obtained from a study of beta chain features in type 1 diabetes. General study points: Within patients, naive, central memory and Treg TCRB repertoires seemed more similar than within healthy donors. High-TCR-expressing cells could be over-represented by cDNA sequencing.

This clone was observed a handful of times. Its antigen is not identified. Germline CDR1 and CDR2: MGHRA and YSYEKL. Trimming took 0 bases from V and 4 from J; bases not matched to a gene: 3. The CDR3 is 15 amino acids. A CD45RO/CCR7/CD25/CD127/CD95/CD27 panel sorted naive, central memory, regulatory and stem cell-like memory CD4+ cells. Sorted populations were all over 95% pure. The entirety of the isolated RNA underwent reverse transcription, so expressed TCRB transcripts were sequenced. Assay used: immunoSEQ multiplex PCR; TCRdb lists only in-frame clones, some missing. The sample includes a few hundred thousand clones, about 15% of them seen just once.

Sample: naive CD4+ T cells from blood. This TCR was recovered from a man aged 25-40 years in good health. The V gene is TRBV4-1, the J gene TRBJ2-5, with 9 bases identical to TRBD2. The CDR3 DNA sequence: TGCGCCAGCAGCCAAGATCTTAGCGGGAGAGAGACCCAGTACTTC. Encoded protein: CASSQDLSGRETQYF.